Listed here are 24 T cell receptor beta chains from one sample, sequenced in a study of human T cells and chemical hapten exposure. Specified time point: patch test 1, 2 weeks after DPC sensitization. Regarding treatment: therapeutic diphenylcyclopropenone sensitization with weekly scalp DPC. Using its own MiXCR run on the RACE reads, TCRdb lists one record per CDR3 protein. The sample holds around 150,000 distinct CDR3 sequences, roughly 15% seen once. The sample consisted of whole blood, taken in connection with sensitization to the hapten diphenylcyclopropenone (DPC). These receptors originate from a woman aged 25 to 45 with alopecia areata. Some clones in this sample may be carry-over from other donors' samples.

This clonotype occurred a few times. The V call is TRBV12-3 or TRBV12-4, the J call TRBJ2-6; D not resolved. This CDR3 contains 14 residues. The germline V and J ends were trimmed by 3 bases and 0 bases, with 3 bases remaining between them. The CDR3 is CASSLISGANVLTF. CDR3 in DNA: TGTGCCAGCAGTTTGATCTCTGGGGCCAACGTCCTGACTTTC.

This clonotype was found a few times. The chain combines TRBV7-3 with TRBJ1-2, with no clear D. The germline V and J ends were trimmed by 2 bases and 4 bases, with 14 bases remaining between them. Germline V CDR1 and CDR2: SGHTA, FQGTGA. The CDR3 has 15 residues. This CDR3 is CASSLGLGSSYGYTF. The CDR3 DNA follows: TGTGCCAGCAGCTTAGGTCTGGGATCTTCCTATGGCTACACCTTC.

The sample holds a few counts of this clonotype. The J gene is TRBJ1-2, the V gene TRBV28, with D uncertain. Germline lookup yields CDR1 MDHEN and CDR2 SYDVKM. The CDR3 contains 11 residues. V gave up 10 bases and J gave up 5 bases, with 11 bases separating them. CDR3 loop: CAIPGPYGYTF. The CDR3 nucleotides read TGTGCCATCCCGGGCCCATATGGCTACACCTTC.

This clonotype showed up just once. This chain connects TRBV29-1 to TRBJ1-1; possibly TRBD1 for D (5 bases). This CDR3 comprises 14 residues. Germline V CDR1 and CDR2: SQVTM, ANQGSEA. V dropped 6 bases and J dropped 3 bases, with 17 bases sitting between them. CDR3 coding DNA: TGCAGCGTCCCACAGGCCCCCGGGGACACTGAAGCTTTCTTT. Protein: CSVPQAPGDTEAFF.

This clonotype was seen repeatedly, ten times or more. This chain links TRBV7-2 with TRBJ1-6; TRBD1 matches at 10 bases. Losses at the gene ends were 6 bases for V and 7 bases for J; bases not matched to a gene: 3. CDR3 length: 14 residues. CDR1 is SGHTA, CDR2 FQGNSA, per germline. The CDR3 nucleotides read TGTGCCAGCAGGCGGACAGGGGGGAATTCACCCCTCCACTTT. It specifies CASRRTGGNSPLHF.

This clonotype has only a few counts. V usage is TRBV30 and J usage is TRBJ1-1; D is unresolved. Germline V CDR1 and CDR2: GTSNPN, SVGIG (reference sequence). There are 13 residues in the CDR3. Trimming pared 7 bases from V and 0 bases from J, leaving 12 bases between. CDR3 nucleotides: TGTGCCTCGATGGCACAGCTGAACACTGAAGCTTTCTTT. This gives the protein CASMAQLNTEAFF.

The chain joins TRBV28 to TRBJ2-7; 11 bases fit TRBD2. The CDR3 covers 16 residues. The V segment lost 5 bases and the J segment 1 base; nucleotides outside the gene matches: 7. In germline, CDR1 is MDHEN, CDR2 SYDVKM. CDR3 sequence reads: CASSPILAGGSYEQYF. The CDR3 coding sequence is TGTGCCAGCAGTCCCATCCTAGCGGGAGGTTCCTACGAGCAGTACTTC.

This clonotype appeared many times. This sequence joins TRBV5-6 and TRBJ2-2; no clear D gene. The V end lost 1 base, the J end lost 7 bases, and 5 bases lay between the germline ends. This CDR3 spans 12 amino acids. Looked up from germline, CDR1 is SGHDT and CDR2 is YYEEEE. The DNA for the CDR3 is TGTGCCAGCAGCTTGTGGGGCGGGGAGCTGTTTTTT. Amino acids: CASSLWGGELFF.

This clonotype turned up a few times. The chain employs TRBV2 and TRBJ2-6, with a possible D match to TRBD2 (6 bases). Germline V gene data show CDR1 as SNHLY and CDR2 as FYNNEI. V lost 7 bases and J lost 0, with 7 bases in between. The CDR3 covers 14 residues. CDR3 nucleotide sequence: TGTGCCAGCACGGGAGCCTCTGGGGCCAACGTCCTGACTTTC. Amino acid sequence: CASTGASGANVLTF.

The CDR3 here is CATMTTDTQYF. The CDR3 nucleotides read TGTGCCACGATGACAACAGATACGCAGTATTTT. The rearrangement joins TRBV10-3 to TRBJ2-3, with D hard to call. The germline V gene encodes CDR1 ENHRY and CDR2 SYGVKD. The CDR3 totals 11 residues. Trimming shortened V by 10 bases and J by 3 bases, and 8 bases separated the two germline ends.

J is TRBJ2-1 and V is TRBV10-3, with 8 bases matching TRBD2. The junction had 9 bases not matched to a gene; V was cut back by 6 bases and J by 8 bases. This CDR3 is 14 amino acids long. Germline CDR1 and CDR2: ENHRY and SYGVKD. The DNA of the CDR3 is TGTGCCATCAGGGGGTTAGCGGGATTGGATGAGCAGTTCTTC. It encodes CAIRGLAGLDEQFF.

This clonotype has just a few counts. The chain couples TRBV18 to TRBJ1-1; D remains ambiguous. CDR3 length: 13 residues. V lost 0 bases, J lost 8 bases, and 10 bases lay in between. CDR1 and CDR2 (germline): KGHSH, LQKENI. The CDR3 protein is CASSPPGLGEAFF. The CDR3 bases are TGTGCCAGCTCACCACCAGGGCTGGGGGAAGCTTTCTTT. The entire variable domain, with the rest obtained from reference TRBV18 and TRBJ1-1, is as follows: NAGVMQNPRHLVRRRGQEARLRCSPMKGHSHVYWYRQLPEEGLKFMVYLQKENIIDESGMPKERFSAEFPKEGPSILRIQQVVRGDSAAYFCASSPPGLGEAFFGQGTRLTVV.

The rearrangement links TRBV4-2 to TRBJ2-1, with D tentatively TRBD2 (5 bases). Trimming stripped 0 bases from V and 0 bases from J, with 12 bases between. The length of the CDR3 is 17 residues. Germline V gene lookup returns CDR1 LGHNA and CDR2 YNFKEQ. Here the CDR3 DNA reads TGTGCCAGCAGCCAAGAAGGCCGGACTCACTCCTACAATGAGCAGTTCTTC. Translating gives CASSQEGRTHSYNEQFF.

The table lists this clonotype with many counts. The chain links TRBV7-8 to TRBJ1-3, with D possibly being TRBD1 (5 bases). Germline V gene sequence: CDR1 SGHVS, CDR2 FQNEAQ. V shed 5 bases and J shed 2 bases, with 19 bases lying between them. This CDR3 comprises 17 residues. Here the CDR3 reads CASSPFTRAVAGNTIYF. DNA for the CDR3: TGTGCCAGCAGCCCCTTTACCAGGGCTGTCGCTGGAAACACCATATATTTT. Together with reference TRBV7-8 and TRBJ1-3, the CDR3 gives the full variable domain: GAGVSQSPRYKVAKRGQDVALRCDPISGHVSLFWYQQALGQGPEFLTYFQNEAQLDKSGLPSDRFFAERPEGSVSTLKIQRTQQEDSAVYLCASSPFTRAVAGNTIYFGEGSWLTVV.

This clonotype was observed a handful of times. V and J are TRBV19 and TRBJ2-5; D is uncertain. The CDR3 has 11 amino acids. Deletions cut 3 bases from V and 5 bases from J, with 4 bases between. Germline-derived CDR1 and CDR2 are LNHDA and SQIVND (reference sequence). The CDR3 nucleotides are TGTGCCAGTAGTATCTCGGAGACCCAGTACTTC. Amino acids: CASSISETQYF.

This clonotype was seen many times. The chain uses TRBV30 and TRBJ2-3; D perhaps matches TRBD2 (7 bases). The CDR3 loop spans 13 amino acids. Looked up from germline, CDR1 is GTSNPN and CDR2 is SVGIG (reference sequence). Trimming removed 2 bases from V and 4 bases from J, with 10 bases in between. CDR3 amino acids: CAWSSGGPDTQYF. In DNA form, the CDR3 reads TGTGCCTGGAGTTCCGGGGGGCCAGATACGCAGTATTTT.

This clonotype came up a few times. V and J are TRBV25-1 and TRBJ2-1, with D possibly being TRBD2 (7 bases). This CDR3 has 12 residues. The V gene's germline CDR1 is MGHDK and CDR2 SYGVNS. V lost 4 bases, J lost 9 bases, and 10 bases lay in between. The chain's CDR3 is CASSVGGPEQFF. The CDR3 DNA follows: TGTGCCAGCAGTGTCGGGGGGCCTGAGCAGTTCTTC. Drawing the rest from reference TRBV25-1 and TRBJ2-1, the complete variable domain is EADIYQTPRYLVIGTGKKITLECSQTMGHDKMYWYQQDPGMELHLIHYSYGVNSTEKGDLSSESTVSRIRTEHFPLTLESARPSHTSQYLCASSVGGPEQFFGPGTRLTVL.

The V gene is TRBV6-5, the J gene TRBJ2-7; the D gene is possibly TRBD2 (6 bases). The CDR3 contains 15 residues. Germline loops: CDR1 MNHEY, CDR2 SVGAGI. V gave up 5 bases and J gave up 0 bases, with 14 bases separating them. CDR3 residues: CASSPFSGVSYEQYF. The CDR3 nucleotides read TGTGCCAGCAGTCCGTTTAGCGGAGTCTCCTACGAGCAGTACTTC.

The genes are TRBV7-7 and TRBJ1-5, with D unclear. The V gene lost 5 bases and the J gene lost 1 base, with 15 bases spanning the gap. This CDR3 has 16 amino acids. CDR1 and CDR2 (germline): SSHAT, FNYEAQ (reference sequence). The DNA for the CDR3 is TGTGCCAGCAGCCTACCCCAAGGGCAGAGCAATCAGCCCCAGCATTTT. Protein product: CASSLPQGQSNQPQHF.

Only a few counts were recorded for this clonotype. The J gene is TRBJ2-5, the V gene TRBV7-2, with 10 bases lining up with TRBD1. Per germline, CDR1 SGHTA and CDR2 FQGNSA. CDR3 length: 15 amino acids. Trimming took 0 bases from V and 4 from J; bases not matched to a gene: 2. CDR3 DNA: TGTGCCAGCAGCTTAGCGGACAGGGGGGGAGAGACCCAGTACTTC. Protein: CASSLADRGGETQYF.

V is TRBV28 and J is TRBJ2-1, with D unclear. The CDR3 consists of 14 residues. CDR1 is MDHEN and CDR2 is SYDVKM in the germline V gene. Trimming removed 5 bases at V and 0 bases at J, with 8 bases between. The DNA of the CDR3 is TGTGCCAGCAGTCTCGTTCCCTCCTACAATGAGCAGTTCTTC. Its protein product is CASSLVPSYNEQFF.

The chain combines TRBV28 with TRBJ1-2; D not resolved. The germline V gene has CDR1 MDHEN and CDR2 SYDVKM. V shed 2 bases and J shed 2 bases, with 12 bases lying between them. CDR3 length: 15 amino acids. This chain's CDR3 is CASSLEPTENYGYTF. The CDR3 nucleotides read TGTGCCAGCAGTTTAGAGCCTACGGAAAACTATGGCTACACCTTC.

The chain employs TRBV18 and TRBJ1-3; D might be TRBD1 (5 bases). The CDR3 totals 15 residues. Germline V gene sequence: CDR1 KGHSH, CDR2 LQKENI. Trimming removed 5 bases from V and 2 bases from J, with 13 bases in between. This chain's CDR3 is CASSIKQDPGNTIYF. The DNA of the CDR3 is TGTGCCAGCTCAATAAAACAGGATCCTGGAAACACCATATATTTT.

V usage is TRBV27 and J usage is TRBJ2-7; 7 bases align to TRBD2. Trimming removed 5 bases from V and 2 bases from J; junction bases left unmatched: 9. Germline CDR1 MNHEY, CDR2 SMNVEV (reference sequence). The CDR3 sequence is 15 residues long. The CDR3 loop reads CASSREAGRAYEQYF. The DNA for the CDR3 is TGTGCCAGCAGTCGGGAAGCGGGACGCGCCTACGAGCAGTACTTC.